This T cell receptor (beta chain) came from a study of shared clonotypes between healthy human individuals. Notes on the study in general: Sequencing depth was predicted to influence how clonotypes are shared among donors.

Concerning this clone: Its antigen is still unknown.

As defined, naive CD8 cells were CD45RO-negative and positively selected for CCR7, with terminally differentiated effector memory CD45RA+ cells excluded. This table comes from immunoSEQ multiplex PCR, and its TCRdb copy is limited to in-frame clones, with some not included. There are approximately 720,000 clones in the sample; 90% to 95% occur only once, and 24% lies in the top ten. V lost 0 bases to trimming and J lost 6 bases; unmatched junction nucleotides: 9. The CDR3 contains 16 residues. From germline, CDR1 is SGHRS and CDR2 YFSETQ. This sequence was found in a man aged 30 to 45 in good health. Source material: naive CD8+ T cells sorted from blood. The rearrangement joins TRBV5-1 to TRBJ2-3; 8 nucleotides match TRBD2. Here the CDR3 reads CASSLAVAGLFDTQYF. The CDR3 region has the DNA TGCGCCAGCAGCTTGGCCGTAGCGGGATTGTTCGATACGCAGTATTTT.